The 19 T cell receptor beta chains below were found in one sample sequenced in a study of cytomegalovirus exposure and HLA in healthy donors. PCR involved 60 Vbeta and 13 Jbeta primers. Libraries were prepared by immunoSEQ multiplex PCR; TCRdb keeps only in-frame clonotypes and omits some of them. Among 150,000 to 200,000 clones listed, 60% to 85% were seen once. The specimen was PBMCs. The receptors were sampled from a woman aged 50 to 60 in good health and CMV-seropositive.

Only one count was recorded for this clone. V is TRBV4-2 and J is TRBJ1-5; D call uncertain. In germline, CDR1 is LGHNA, CDR2 YNFKEQ. CDR3 size: 15 residues. Trimming stripped 0 bases from V and 3 bases from J, with 9 bases between. The CDR3 sequence: CASSQEAQANQPQHF. CDR3 in DNA: TGTGCCAGCAGCCAAGAGGCCCAGGCCAATCAGCCCCAGCATTTT.

The chain employs TRBV7-3 and TRBJ1-2, with 7 bases lining up with TRBD1. Per the germline V gene, CDR1 is SGHTA and CDR2 is FQGTGA. J gave up 6 bases and V 0 bases, and 7 bases lay outside the gene matches. The CDR3 is made up of 15 amino acids. CDR3 loop: CASSLTGTERNGYTF. The CDR3 region has the DNA TGTGCCAGCAGCTTAACCGGGACAGAGAGAAATGGCTACACCTTC.

The chain carries TRBV4-1 and TRBJ1-1; a weak D match, TRBD1 (5 bases). Between the trimmed V and J ends, which lost 0 bases and 4 bases, there was a span of 12 bases. Germline V gives CDR1 MGHRA, CDR2 YSYEKL. The CDR3 consists of 15 residues. CDR3 sequence: CASSQEWGRGTEAFF. The DNA for the CDR3 is TGCGCCAGCAGCCAAGAGTGGGGCCGAGGCACTGAAGCTTTCTTT.

In this sample, this clone turned up a few times. V usage is TRBV4-2 and J usage is TRBJ2-7, with D tentatively TRBD1 (5 bases). The CDR3 totals 14 residues. Per the germline V gene, CDR1 is LGHNA and CDR2 is YNFKEQ. With 0 bases removed from V and 4 bases from J, the gap between germline ends came to 10 bases. The CDR3 protein is CASSQEQASYEQYF. In nucleotides, the CDR3 is TGTGCCAGCAGCCAAGAACAGGCAAGTTACGAGCAGTACTTC.

CDR3 sequence (DNA): TGCGCCAGCAGCGTCGGACTAGCGGGGGGCCAAGAGACCCAGTACTTC. Its protein product is CASSVGLAGGQETQYF. V gene TRBV5-1 combines with J gene TRBJ2-5; TRBD2 matches at 14 bases. In germline, CDR1 is SGHRS, CDR2 YFSETQ. After removal of 4 bases from V and 1 base from J, the junction contained 3 bases not matched to a gene. This CDR3 has 16 residues.

A few counts support this clone. As DNA, the CDR3 is TGTGCCAGTAGTCCTAGCGGGGGGTTGGCAGATACGCAGTATTTT. It yields the protein CASSPSGGLADTQYF. V usage is TRBV19 and J usage is TRBJ2-3; 11 bases are shared with TRBD2. The CDR3 is 15 amino acids. Germline values: CDR1 LNHDA, CDR2 SQIVND (reference sequence). V trimming: 5 bases; J trimming: 4 bases; junction bases outside the gene matches: 5.

The rearrangement links TRBV18 to TRBJ1-6; D unclear. V lost 4 bases and J lost 9, with 19 bases in between. From germline, CDR1 is KGHSH and CDR2 LQKENI. CDR3 length: 16 amino acids. CDR3: CASSLETLGKTSPLHF. Written as DNA, the CDR3 is TGTGCCAGCTCACTTGAAACCCTGGGCAAAACTTCACCCCTCCACTTT.

The chain combines TRBV5-6 with TRBJ1-1; maybe TRBD1 (5 bases). CDR3 length: 14 residues. The V gene's germline CDR1 is SGHDT and CDR2 YYEEEE. V was cut by 1 base and J by 4 bases, with 11 bases left in between. The DNA for the CDR3 is TGTGCCAGCAGCTTGATCCAGGGATTCACTGAAGCTTTCTTT. Protein product: CASSLIQGFTEAFF.

This clone came up once. The chain has TRBV9 and TRBJ2-3; 8 nucleotides match TRBD2. Germline loops: CDR1 SGDLS, CDR2 YYNGEE. The CDR3 is made up of 18 amino acids. After removal of 3 bases from V and 2 bases from J, the junction contained 14 bases not matched to a gene. The CDR3 spells CASSEGPGRGLSTDTQYF. CDR3 coding DNA: TGTGCCAGCAGCGAGGGGCCCGGGAGGGGCCTTTCCACAGATACGCAGTATTTT.

The chain joins TRBV6-5 to TRBJ2-7; TRBD2 aligns across 13 bases. Germline values: CDR1 MNHEY, CDR2 SVGAGI. This CDR3 contains 15 residues. Unmatched junction bases numbered 9, after V lost 6 bases and J lost 7 bases. Here the CDR3 reads CASSRLAGGIEEQYF. In DNA form, the CDR3 reads TGTGCCAGCAGCCGACTAGCGGGGGGCATTGAAGAGCAGTACTTC.

The rearrangement links TRBV27 to TRBJ1-2; 10 bases fit TRBD1. CDR1 is MNHEY, CDR2 SMNVEV, per germline (reference sequence). J gave up 7 bases and V 5 bases, and 13 bases lay outside the gene matches. This CDR3 region has 16 residues. CDR3 region: CASSPVRDRGTSGYTF. The CDR3 coding sequence is TGTGCCAGCAGTCCTGTAAGGGACAGGGGAACTTCTGGCTACACCTTC.

The chain couples TRBV6-1 to TRBJ1-2; 7 bases align to TRBD1. With V trimmed by 8 bases and J by 1 base, 10 bases remained unmatched. The CDR3 runs 15 residues. The V gene's germline CDR1 is MNHNS and CDR2 SASEGT. CDR3 amino acids: CASLLRDSVNYGYTF. The CDR3, as DNA: TGTGCCAGCCTATTACGGGACAGTGTTAACTATGGCTACACCTTC.

The rearrangement joins TRBV15 to TRBJ2-4, with TRBD2 matching 10 bases. The CDR3 is 15 amino acids. J was trimmed by 6 bases and V by 3 bases; bases with no gene match: 5. From germline, CDR1 is LNHNV and CDR2 YYDKDF (reference sequence). CDR3 DNA sequence: TGTGCCACCAGCAGTTTCGGACTAGCGGTAAACATTCAGTACTTC. Amino acid sequence: CATSSFGLAVNIQYF.

V is TRBV9 and J is TRBJ2-4; 8 nucleotides line up with TRBD1. The CDR3 consists of 15 residues. Looked up from germline, CDR1 is SGDLS and CDR2 is YYNGEE. V shed 1 base, J shed 5 bases, and the junction held 5 bases outside the gene matches. This chain's CDR3 is CASSVTGGPENIQYF. CDR3 bases: TGTGCCAGCAGCGTAACAGGGGGGCCGGAAAACATTCAGTACTTC. Using reference TRBV9 and TRBJ2-4 for the parts outside the CDR3, the full variable domain is DSGVTQTPKHLITATGQRVTLRCSPRSGDLSVYWYQQSLDQGLQFLIQYYNGEERAKGNILERFSAQQFPDLHSELNLSSLELGDSALYFCASSVTGGPENIQYFGAGTRLSVL.

The V call is TRBV7-2, the J call TRBJ2-5; D unresolved. The V gene's germline CDR1 is SGHTA and CDR2 FQGNSA. This CDR3 spans 14 amino acids. The V end was cut by 4 bases, the J end by 4 bases, with 13 bases between. The CDR3 sequence is CASSYSNARETQYF. CDR3 bases: TGTGCCAGCAGCTACAGTAACGCACGAGAGACCCAGTACTTC. Drawing the rest from reference TRBV7-2 and TRBJ2-5, the complete variable domain is GAGVSQSPSNKVTEKGKDVELRCDPISGHTALYWYRQSLGQGLEFLIYFQGNSAPDKSGLPSDRFSAERTGGSVSTLTIQRTQQEDSAVYLCASSYSNARETQYFGPGTRLLVL.

J is TRBJ1-1 and V is TRBV5-5; 7 nucleotides align to TRBD1. Germline CDR1 and CDR2: SGHKS and YYEKEE (reference sequence). V shed 4 bases, J shed 5 bases, and the junction held 8 bases outside the gene matches. This CDR3 spans 14 amino acids. The CDR3 DNA follows: TGTGCCAGCAGCGATCGGACAGGCTGGACTGAAGCTTTCTTT. This translates into CASSDRTGWTEAFF.

The chain is built from TRBV5-4 and TRBJ2-5; 8 bases line up with TRBD2. The germline V gene encodes CDR1 SGHNT and CDR2 YYREEE (reference sequence). The CDR3 totals 15 residues. The V segment lost 10 bases and the J segment 1 base; nucleotides outside the gene matches: 12. The CDR3 DNA sequence: TGTGCCGGTGGGGACTATAGCGGGGCCCAAGAGACCCAGTACTTC. It codes for CAGGDYSGAQETQYF. The full variable domain, in which reference TRBV5-4 and TRBJ2-5 provide the parts outside the CDR3, is ETGVTQSPTHLIKTRGQQVTLRCSSQSGHNTVSWYQQALGQGPQFIFQYYREEENGRGNFPPRFSGLQFPNYSSELNVNALELDDSALYLCAGGDYSGAQETQYFGPGTRLLVL.

This chain links TRBV2 with TRBJ2-7; 11 bases are a match to TRBD1. The V segment lost 7 bases and the J segment 5 bases; nucleotides outside the gene matches: 10. Germline CDR1 SNHLY, CDR2 FYNNEI. The CDR3 covers 15 residues. CDR3 sequence (DNA): TGTGCCAGCACCGAAGGGACAGGGGGATTGGACGAGCAGTACTTC. Its protein product is CASTEGTGGLDEQYF.

The chain is built from TRBV5-4 and TRBJ2-1, with D perhaps TRBD2 (5 bases). Germline V CDR1 and CDR2: SGHNT, YYREEE (reference sequence). The CDR3 is 19 amino acids. V shed 1 base and J shed 0 bases, with 20 bases lying between them. The CDR3 protein is CASSLWSSSSHFSYNEQFF. The CDR3 nucleotides are TGTGCCAGCAGCTTGTGGTCGTCTAGCTCCCATTTCTCCTACAATGAGCAGTTCTTC.